One and the same sample provided the 19 T cell receptor beta chains below, sequenced in a study of PD-L1 blockade in urothelial cancer. Some clones are missing from TCRdb's copy, which holds only in-frame ones; the method was immunoSEQ multiplex PCR. This sample carries about 120,000 clones, roughly 89% of them seen once, and the ten largest clones take 1.5% to 2%. Time point indicated: peripheral blood 6 weeks after treatment start. The specimen comprised PBMCs, sampled around atezolizumab (anti-PD-L1) treatment. These receptors were obtained from a man in his fifties or sixties with urothelial cancer.

This clone was detected a few times. The V call is TRBV4-2, the J call TRBJ2-4; weak D call: TRBD2 (6 bases). Germline V lookup: CDR1 LGHNA, CDR2 YNFKEQ. The CDR3 loop spans 17 amino acids. Trimming removed 1 base at V and 2 bases at J, with 15 bases between. The CDR3 DNA reads as TGTGCCAGCAGCCAAGTGTTCTCCGGGGGTCCCAAAAACATTCAGTACTTC. Translation gives CASSQVFSGGPKNIQYF.

J is TRBJ2-2 and V is TRBV19; weak D call: TRBD2 (7 bases). This CDR3 is 15 amino acids long. CDR1 and CDR2 from the germline V gene are LNHDA and SQIVND (reference sequence). The germline V and J ends were trimmed by 1 base and 4 bases, with 10 bases remaining between them. The CDR3 reads CASSIGGGLTGELFF. CDR3 DNA sequence: TGTGCCAGTAGTATAGGGGGGGGCCTCACCGGGGAGCTGTTTTTT.

This sequence joins TRBV28 and TRBJ2-1; perhaps TRBD2 as D (5 bases). Trimming removed 4 bases from V and 0 bases from J, with 19 bases in between. The CDR3 spans 18 residues. Germline CDR1 is MDHEN and CDR2 is SYDVKM. CDR3 sequence reads: CASSSPSVGLYSYNEQFF. The CDR3 nucleotides are TGTGCCAGCAGTTCCCCCTCAGTTGGACTTTACTCCTACAATGAGCAGTTCTTC.

This chain links TRBV29-1 with TRBJ2-1, with 8 bases matching TRBD2. Germline V gene data show CDR1 as SQVTM and CDR2 as ANQGSEA. CDR3 length: 15 residues. J gave up 2 bases and V 7 bases, and 10 bases lay outside the gene matches. CDR3 protein: CSAYPSGGTYNEQFF. The CDR3 region has the DNA TGCAGCGCCTACCCCAGCGGGGGTACCTACAATGAGCAGTTCTTC.

The chain combines TRBV10-2 with TRBJ1-2; 8 bases are shared with TRBD1. V shed 4 bases and J 8 bases; nucleotides not matched to a gene: 6. This CDR3 has 13 amino acids. In germline, CDR1 is WSHSY, CDR2 SAAADI. For the CDR3, the DNA is TGCGCCAGCAGTGTGGACAGGGCGGGCGGCTACACCTTC. It specifies CASSVDRAGGYTF.

The chain carries TRBV7-3 and TRBJ2-1, with TRBD2 as a possible D gene (6 bases). Germline loops: CDR1 SGHTA, CDR2 FQGTGA. Trimming removed 5 bases at V and 5 bases at J, with 10 bases between. This CDR3 is built from 13 residues. CDR3 in amino acids: CASSPTRDNEQFF. The CDR3 nucleotides are TGTGCCAGCAGCCCGACTAGGGACAATGAGCAGTTCTTC.

The DNA for the CDR3 is TGTGCCAGCAGCCCGGGGGGGGGAATAAATGAAAAACTGTTTTTT. Translated: CASSPGGGINEKLFF. The chain joins TRBV11-2 to TRBJ1-4; a weak D match, TRBD1 (5 bases). The CDR3 runs to 15 residues. The germline V gene has CDR1 SGHAT and CDR2 FQNNGV. Trimming left V 5 bases short and J 5 bases short, with 15 bases between.

V and J are TRBV10-1 and TRBJ1-5, with D possibly matching TRBD1 (6 bases). The CDR3 sequence is 14 residues long. Between the trimmed V and J ends, which lost 7 bases and 6 bases, there was a span of 16 bases. From germline, CDR1 is WNHNN and CDR2 SYGVQD (reference sequence). Here the CDR3 reads CASTEGGWSQPQHF. The CDR3 DNA reads TGCGCCAGCACCGAGGGGGGGTGGAGTCAGCCCCAGCATTTT.

The chain links TRBV18 to TRBJ1-2; D is unclear. V lost 6 bases, J lost 3 bases, and 17 bases lay in between. CDR1 is KGHSH, CDR2 LQKENI, per germline. The CDR3 covers 15 residues. CDR3 protein: CASSPSGGSHYGYTF. CDR3 coding DNA: TGTGCCAGCTCTCCCTCGGGAGGCAGTCACTATGGCTACACCTTC.

V gene TRBV9 combines with J gene TRBJ2-5; 9 nucleotides align to TRBD2. Germline V CDR1 and CDR2: SGDLS, YYNGEE. There are 18 residues in the CDR3. With V trimmed by 0 bases and J by 2 bases, 11 bases remained unmatched. The CDR3 protein is CASSVAGGASGAQETQYF. The CDR3 coding sequence is TGTGCCAGCAGCGTAGCGGGAGGGGCTAGCGGGGCACAAGAGACCCAGTACTTC.

The chain combines TRBV5-5 with TRBJ2-1; D unclear. This CDR3 region has 15 residues. CDR1 is SGHKS, CDR2 YYEKEE, per germline (reference sequence). V was trimmed by 4 bases and J by 3 bases, leaving 14 bases between them. This chain's CDR3 is CASSPNWRNYNEQFF. The CDR3 DNA reads as TGTGCCAGCAGCCCTAACTGGCGGAACTACAATGAGCAGTTCTTC.

The chain couples TRBV19 to TRBJ1-2; 8 bases are a match to TRBD1. V dropped 2 bases and J dropped 3; count of bases not matched to a gene: 2. Germline V gene sequence: CDR1 LNHDA, CDR2 SQIVND (reference sequence). The CDR3 extends over 14 amino acids. CDR3 in amino acids: CASSIQGAYYGYTF. The CDR3 DNA follows: TGTGCCAGTAGTATACAGGGGGCCTACTATGGCTACACCTTC.

This chain connects TRBV6-5 to TRBJ2-5; D may be TRBD2 (6 bases). V lost 2 bases and J 11 bases, leaving 15 bases between the germline ends. Germline assignment: CDR1 MNHEY and CDR2 SVGAGI. This CDR3 has 13 residues. CDR3 DNA: TGTGCCAGCAGTTACCTGAAAGGGACTCCGCAGTACTTC. Translation: CASSYLKGTPQYF.

There are a few counts of this clone. J is TRBJ1-2 and V is TRBV28, with D possibly matching TRBD1 (5 bases). The germline gives CDR1 MDHEN, CDR2 SYDVKM. The CDR3 is 14 amino acids. Deletions cut 5 bases from V and 4 bases from J, with 14 bases between. CDR3 in amino acids: CASSPPGDGYGYTF. The CDR3 DNA reads TGTGCCAGCAGTCCTCCGGGGGACGGCTATGGCTACACCTTC.

This clone has just a few counts. Other nucleotide sequences from this sample produce the same CDR3. This chain uses TRBV5-1 with TRBJ1-1, with D uncertain. Deletions cut 3 bases from V and 1 base from J, with 7 bases between. Germline V gives CDR1 SGHRS, CDR2 YFSETQ. The CDR3 is made up of 13 amino acids. CDR3 DNA: TGCGCCAGCAGCTCGCCGGGGAACACTGAAGCTTTCTTT. Protein: CASSSPGNTEAFF. Full variable domain (rest looked up from reference TRBV5-1 and TRBJ1-1): KAGVTQTPRYLIKTRGQQVTLSCSPISGHRSVSWYQQTPGQGLQFLFEYFSETQRNKGNFPGRFSGRQFSNSRSEMNVSTLELGDSALYLCASSSPGNTEAFFGQGTRLTVV.

This chain joins TRBV6-4 and TRBJ2-1; 11 nucleotides match TRBD2. From germline, CDR1 is MRHNA and CDR2 SNTAGT. Trimming took 4 bases from V and 5 from J; bases not matched to a gene: 4. This CDR3 is 15 amino acids long. The CDR3 DNA reads TGTGCCAGCAGTGCACTAGCGGGGGCGAACAATGAGCAGTTCTTC. Translating it yields CASSALAGANNEQFF.

In DNA, the CDR3 is TGTGCCATCAGTGCTTACGGTGCGGGAGCATCCTACAATGAGCAGTTCTTC. It yields the protein CAISAYGAGASYNEQFF. The rearrangement uses TRBV10-3 and TRBJ2-1; the match to TRBD2 covers 7 bases. Losses at the gene ends were 4 bases for V and 1 base for J; bases not matched to a gene: 10. From germline, CDR1 is ENHRY and CDR2 SYGVKD. This CDR3 is built from 17 residues.

The V and J genes are TRBV9 and TRBJ1-2; 10 bases align to TRBD1. Losses at the gene ends were 3 bases for V and 6 bases for J; bases not matched to a gene: 5. This CDR3 has 14 amino acids. In germline, CDR1 is SGDLS, CDR2 YYNGEE. The CDR3 loop is CASSGTTGGNGYTF. The CDR3 nucleotides read TGTGCCAGCAGCGGAACGACAGGGGGCAATGGCTACACCTTC.

V and J are TRBV4-2 and TRBJ2-7; D gene ambiguous. The V gene's germline CDR1 is LGHNA and CDR2 YNFKEQ. The germline V and J ends were trimmed by 0 bases and 7 bases, with 13 bases remaining between them. The CDR3 has 14 residues. The CDR3 nucleotides read TGTGCCAGCAGCCAAGAGAGGATGGGTCGGGAGCAGTACTTC. Its translation is CASSQERMGREQYF.